One T cell receptor beta chain is described in this entry. Its target is not known. The source of the sample is a study of T cell repertoires in cytomegalovirus infection. Study at large: CMV epitopes that were recently identified and HLA-C-restricted were used alongside well-studied HLA-B-restricted ones. CMV infection together with matching HLA type was indicated by public TCR beta signatures.

Study-wide results and limits: HLA-C-restricted, CMV-specific TCR beta clonotypes were dominant ex vivo.

The germline CDR1 and CDR2 sequences are MNHEY and SVGEGT. V lost 7 bases and J lost 7; bases outside the gene matches: 9. CDR3 length: 14 amino acids. A single record per CDR3 protein comes from TCRdb applying MiXCR to the reads. Among 450,000 to 600,000 distinct CDR3 sequences listed, more than 30% were seen once. The source is a human donor in good health (CMV status not recorded). Some clones in this sample may be carry-over from other donors' samples. This material consisted of cultured PBMCs, taken from culture after CMV antigen stimulation. The chain uses TRBV6-2 or TRBV6-3 and TRBJ2-1; 8 bases map to TRBD2. The CDR3 region has the DNA TGTGCCAGCAAAGCGGGAGTCGGGCATAATGAGCAGTTCTTC. It codes for CASKAGVGHNEQFF.